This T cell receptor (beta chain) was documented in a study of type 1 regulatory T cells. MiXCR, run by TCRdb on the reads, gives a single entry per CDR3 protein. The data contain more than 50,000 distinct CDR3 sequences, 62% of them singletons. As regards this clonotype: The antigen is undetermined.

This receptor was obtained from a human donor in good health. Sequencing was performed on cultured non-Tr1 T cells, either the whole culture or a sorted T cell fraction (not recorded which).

CDR3 residues: CASSARATEGNEQYF. DNA for the CDR3: TGTGCCAGCAGCGCCCGGGCCACAGAGGGGAACGAGCAGTACTTC. The chain links TRBV3-1 to TRBJ2-7; the D call may be TRBD1 or TRBD2 (5 bases each). The ends were cut back, 5 bases at V and 5 bases at J, with 19 bases in the middle. This CDR3 is 15 amino acids long. Germline V gives CDR1 LGHDT, CDR2 YNNKEL (reference sequence).